This T cell receptor (beta chain) was captured in a study of human T cells and chemical hapten exposure. This clonotype turned up a few times. What it recognizes is unknown. Time point reported: patch test 2, 6 weeks after DPC sensitization. As for treatment: therapeutic diphenylcyclopropenone sensitization with weekly scalp DPC. Each CDR3 protein gets one entry after TCRdb re-called the RACE reads with MiXCR. The sample carries some 54,000 distinct CDR3 sequences, over 9.5% recorded once. CDR1 SGHVS and CDR2 FQNEAQ come from the germline V gene. This CDR3 contains 17 residues. Trimming at V came to 0 bases and at J to 0 bases, leaving 7 bases not matched to a gene. Findings and limits, study-wide: With DPC sensitization, TCRs exceeding 1 in 1000 frequency showed no change.

The V gene is TRBV7-8, the J gene TRBJ2-7; TRBD1 matches at 8 bases. Sample: whole blood, taken in connection with sensitization to the hapten diphenylcyclopropenone (DPC). This TCR derives from a woman aged 50 to 60 with alopecia areata. Some clones in this sample may be carry-over from other donors' samples. For the CDR3, the DNA is TGTGCCAGCAGCTTAGCCCCCCGGGACAGGAACTCCTACGAGCAGTACTTC. The encoded protein is CASSLAPRDRNSYEQYF.